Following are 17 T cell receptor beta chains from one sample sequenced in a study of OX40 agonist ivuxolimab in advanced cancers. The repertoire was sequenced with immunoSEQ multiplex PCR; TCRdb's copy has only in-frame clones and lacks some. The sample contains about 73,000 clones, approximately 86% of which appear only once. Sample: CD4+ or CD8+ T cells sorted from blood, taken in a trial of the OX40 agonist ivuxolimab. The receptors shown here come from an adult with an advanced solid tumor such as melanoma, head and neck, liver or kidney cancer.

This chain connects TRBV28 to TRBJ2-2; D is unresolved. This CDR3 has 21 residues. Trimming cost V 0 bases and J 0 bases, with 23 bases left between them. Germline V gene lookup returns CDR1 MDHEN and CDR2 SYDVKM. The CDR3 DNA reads TGTGCCAGCAGTTTATGGGGGTTGGGGAAGGCCCCAAGGGCGAACACCGGGGAGCTGTTTTTT. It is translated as CASSLWGLGKAPRANTGELFF.

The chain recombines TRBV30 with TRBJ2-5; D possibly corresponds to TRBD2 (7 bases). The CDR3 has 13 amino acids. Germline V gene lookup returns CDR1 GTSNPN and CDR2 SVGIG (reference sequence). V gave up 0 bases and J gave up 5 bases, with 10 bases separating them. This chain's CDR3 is CAWSVQGGETQYF. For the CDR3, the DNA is TGTGCCTGGAGTGTACAGGGAGGGGAGACCCAGTACTTC.

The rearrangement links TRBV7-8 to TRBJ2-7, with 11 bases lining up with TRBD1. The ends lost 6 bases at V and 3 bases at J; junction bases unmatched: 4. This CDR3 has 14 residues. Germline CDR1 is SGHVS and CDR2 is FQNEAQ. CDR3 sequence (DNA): TGTGCCAGCAGGGCCGGGACAGGGGGCTACGAGCAGTACTTC. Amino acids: CASRAGTGGYEQYF.

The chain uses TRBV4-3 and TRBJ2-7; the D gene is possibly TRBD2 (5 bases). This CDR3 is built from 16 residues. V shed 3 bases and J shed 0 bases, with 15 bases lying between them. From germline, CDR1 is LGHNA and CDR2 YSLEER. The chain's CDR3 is CASSQDPAVSSYEQYF. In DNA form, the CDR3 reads TGCGCCAGCAGCCAGGATCCAGCGGTCAGCTCCTACGAGCAGTACTTC.

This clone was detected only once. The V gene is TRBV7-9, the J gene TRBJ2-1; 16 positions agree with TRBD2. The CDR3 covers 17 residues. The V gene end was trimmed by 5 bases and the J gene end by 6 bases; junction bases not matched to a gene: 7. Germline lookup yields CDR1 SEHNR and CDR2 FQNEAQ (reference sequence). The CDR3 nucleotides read TGTGCCAGCAGCCCCTATGGGACTAGCGGGGGGGCCAATGAGCAGTTCTTC. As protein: CASSPYGTSGGANEQFF.

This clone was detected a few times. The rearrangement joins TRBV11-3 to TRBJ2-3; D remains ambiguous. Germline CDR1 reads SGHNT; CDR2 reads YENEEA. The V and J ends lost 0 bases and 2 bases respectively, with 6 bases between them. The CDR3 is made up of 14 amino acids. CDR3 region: CASSLEADTDTQYF. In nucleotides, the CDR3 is TGTGCCAGCAGCTTAGAAGCTGACACAGATACGCAGTATTTT.

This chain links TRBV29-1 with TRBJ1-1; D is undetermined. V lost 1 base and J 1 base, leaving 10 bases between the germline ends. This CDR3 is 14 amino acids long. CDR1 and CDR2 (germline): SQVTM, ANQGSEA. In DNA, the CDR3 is TGCAGCGTTGAAGGGGAAGGGTCGAACACTGAAGCTTTCTTT. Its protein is CSVEGEGSNTEAFF. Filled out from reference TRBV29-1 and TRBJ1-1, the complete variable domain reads SAVISQKPSRDICQRGTSLTIQCQVDSQVTMMFWYRQQPGQSLTLIATANQGSEATYESGFVIDKFPISRPNLTFSTLTVSNMSPEDSSIYLCSVEGEGSNTEAFFGQGTRLTVV.

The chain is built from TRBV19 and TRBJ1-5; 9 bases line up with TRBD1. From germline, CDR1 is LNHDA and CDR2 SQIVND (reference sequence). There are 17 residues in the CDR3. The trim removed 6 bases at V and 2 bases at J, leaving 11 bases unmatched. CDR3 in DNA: TGTGCCAGTAGAACAGGGGGCGCGGGGGTTGGCAATCAGCCCCAGCATTTT. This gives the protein CASRTGGAGVGNQPQHF.

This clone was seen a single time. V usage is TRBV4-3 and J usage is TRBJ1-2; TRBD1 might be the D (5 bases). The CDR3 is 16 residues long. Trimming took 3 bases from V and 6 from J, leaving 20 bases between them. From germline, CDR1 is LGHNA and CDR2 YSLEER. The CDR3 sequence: CASSHRGPGEGDGYTF. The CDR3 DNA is TGCGCCAGCAGCCACAGAGGGCCGGGGGAAGGCGATGGCTACACCTTC.

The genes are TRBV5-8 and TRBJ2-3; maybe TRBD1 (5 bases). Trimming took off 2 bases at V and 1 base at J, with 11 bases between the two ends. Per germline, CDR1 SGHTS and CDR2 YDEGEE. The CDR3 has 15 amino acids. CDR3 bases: TGTGCCAGCAGCTTTCAGGGATCCGGCACAGATACGCAGTATTTT. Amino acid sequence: CASSFQGSGTDTQYF.

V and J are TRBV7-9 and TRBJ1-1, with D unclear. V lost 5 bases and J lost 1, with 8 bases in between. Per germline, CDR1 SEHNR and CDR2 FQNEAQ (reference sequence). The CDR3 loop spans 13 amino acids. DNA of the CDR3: TGTGCCAGCAGCAATCGGGCGAACACTGAAGCTTTCTTT. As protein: CASSNRANTEAFF.

CDR3 region: CASSPRTGTNTEAFF. Written as DNA, the CDR3 is TGTGCCAGCAGCCCAAGGACAGGGACGAACACTGAAGCTTTCTTT. The chain employs TRBV7-9 and TRBJ1-1; the match to TRBD1 covers 8 bases. Germline V gene data show CDR1 as SEHNR and CDR2 as FQNEAQ (reference sequence). The CDR3 loop spans 15 amino acids. Losses at the gene ends were 5 bases for V and 1 base for J; bases not matched to a gene: 6.

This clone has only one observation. For the CDR3, the DNA is TGTGCCAGCAGCCCAACGGCGGCGAGGGCCGTCAATGAGCAGTTCTTC. Its protein product is CASSPTAARAVNEQFF. The gene calls are TRBV11-2 and TRBJ2-1, with D perhaps TRBD2 (5 bases). The CDR3 spans 16 residues. Looked up from germline, CDR1 is SGHAT and CDR2 is FQNNGV. With 5 bases removed from V and 6 bases from J, the gap between germline ends came to 20 bases.

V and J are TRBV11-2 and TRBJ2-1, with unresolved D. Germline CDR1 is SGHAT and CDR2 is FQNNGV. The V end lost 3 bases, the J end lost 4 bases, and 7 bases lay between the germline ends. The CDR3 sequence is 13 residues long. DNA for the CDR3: TGTGCCAGCAGCTTCGGTGGGTACAATGAGCAGTTCTTC. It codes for CASSFGGYNEQFF.

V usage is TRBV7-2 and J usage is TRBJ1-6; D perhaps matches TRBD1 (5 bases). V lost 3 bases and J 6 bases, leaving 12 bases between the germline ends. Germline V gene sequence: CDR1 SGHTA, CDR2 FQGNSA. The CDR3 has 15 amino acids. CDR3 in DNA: TGTGCCAGCAGCTTTCTCGATGGGGGTAATTCACCCCTCCACTTT. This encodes CASSFLDGGNSPLHF.

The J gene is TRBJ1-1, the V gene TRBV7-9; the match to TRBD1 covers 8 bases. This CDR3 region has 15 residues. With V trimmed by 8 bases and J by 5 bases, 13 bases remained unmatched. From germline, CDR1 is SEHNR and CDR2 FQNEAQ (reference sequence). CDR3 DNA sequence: TGTGCCAGCCTCCACCGAGGACAGGGCTTAACTGAAGCTTTCTTT. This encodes CASLHRGQGLTEAFF.

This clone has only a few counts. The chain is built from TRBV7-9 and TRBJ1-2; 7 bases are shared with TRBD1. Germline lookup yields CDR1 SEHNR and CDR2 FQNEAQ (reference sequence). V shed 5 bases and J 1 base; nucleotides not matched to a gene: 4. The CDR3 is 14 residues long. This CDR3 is CASSLTGDNYGYTF. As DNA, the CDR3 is TGTGCCAGCAGCCTTACAGGGGATAACTATGGCTACACCTTC.